A selection of T cell receptor beta chains follows, all from one sample in a study of cytomegalovirus exposure and HLA in healthy donors. This table comes from immunoSEQ multiplex PCR, and its TCRdb copy is limited to in-frame clones, with some not included. The sample lists some 150,000 clones; about 75% were seen once. The sequenced sample was PBMCs. Every receptor here comes from a male donor in good health and CMV-seronegative. Both conserved end residues are part of each CDR3. A D gene is named only where the DNA matches it firmly. Not all rows give a size; the values are once, few, many and, for expanded clones, a class.

TRBD2 | TRBJ2-7 | TRBV6-6 | - | TGTGCCAGCAGCCCAGCGGGGGGGTGGGGCGAGCAGTACTTC | CASSPAGGWGEQYF
- | TRBJ2-1 | TRBV19 | - | TGTGCCAGTAGTGAGGTTCGAGATGAGCAGTTCTTC | CASSEVRDEQFF
- | TRBJ1-1 | TRBV18 | once | TGTGCCAGCTCACCACCGCAGGTTCTCAACACTGAAGCTTTCTTT | CASSPPQVLNTEAFF
TRBD1 | TRBJ2-5 | TRBV7-9 | - | TGTGCCAGCAGCTTAGTGGCAGGGGGCGCGGGGGAGACCCAGTACTTC | CASSLVAGGAGETQYF
TRBD2 | TRBJ2-3 | TRBV7-9 | - | TGTGCCAGCAGCACGGGGACTAGCGATACGCAGTATTTT | CASSTGTSDTQYF
- | TRBJ2-7 | TRBV10-3 | once | TGTGCCATCAGTGACCAGTCCTACGAGCAGTACTTC | CAISDQSYEQYF
TRBD1 | TRBJ1-2 | TRBV30 | - | TGTGCCTGGAGTGAACAGGGGGCGCTTCATGGCTACACCTTC | CAWSEQGALHGYTF
- | TRBJ2-1 | TRBV27 | - | TGTGCCAGCAGTTTACAGGGAAATTCCTACAATGAGCAGTTCTTC | CASSLQGNSYNEQFF
TRBD1 | TRBJ2-1 | TRBV19 | - | TGTGCCAGTAGACGGAATAGGGACAGGGAAGTATCCTACAATGAGCAGTTCTTC | CASRRNRDREVSYNEQFF
TRBD2 | TRBJ2-3 | TRBV19 | - | TGTGCCAGTAGTGTAATAGCGGGAGGCTACACAGATACGCAGTATTTT | CASSVIAGGYTDTQYF
TRBD1 | TRBJ1-5 | TRBV6-5 | - | TGTGCCAGCAGTATAGACAGGGGCCTCGGTCAGCCCCAGCATTTT | CASSIDRGLGQPQHF
- | TRBJ2-2 | TRBV5-1 | - | TGCGCCAGCAGCTTAAGACAGGCCGACACCGGGGAGCTGTTTTTT | CASSLRQADTGELFF
TRBD1 | TRBJ1-2 | TRBV5-1 | - | TGCGCCAGCAGCTCTCCCGGACAGGGGGTGGGTGGCTACACCTTC | CASSSPGQGVGGYTF
- | TRBJ2-5 | TRBV5-1 | - | TGCGCCAGCAGCGAGACTGGCGAGACCCAGTACTTC | CASSETGETQYF
TRBD1 | TRBJ2-7 | TRBV7-2 | - | TGTGCCAGCAGCTTGGGACAGGGGAATTCCTACGAGCAGTACTTC | CASSLGQGNSYEQYF
- | TRBJ1-2 | TRBV29-1 | - | TGCAGCGTTGAAGGGGACATGACTAACTATGGCTACACCTTC | CSVEGDMTNYGYTF
- | TRBJ2-5 | TRBV6-5 | - | TGTGCCAGCAACCGAGGGACATTATCTAAAGAGACCCAGTACTTC | CASNRGTLSKETQYF
TRBD1 | TRBJ1-2 | TRBV6-6 | - | TGTGCCAGCAGTTCCCCGGGACAGGGGGGAGGCTACACCTTC | CASSSPGQGGGYTF
- | TRBJ2-7 | TRBV10-3 | - | TGTGCCATCAGTGACCCGCCGACATTTTACGAGCAGTACTTC | CAISDPPTFYEQYF
- | TRBJ1-2 | TRBV7-8 | few | TGTGCCAGCAGCCCTAGGGAGCCGAACTATGGCTACACCTTC | CASSPREPNYGYTF
- | TRBJ2-7 | TRBV2 | - | TGTGCCAGCAGACTAGCCCTCTACGAGCAGTACTTC | CASRLALYEQYF
- | TRBJ1-6 | TRBV30 | - | TGTGCCTGGAGCAGTGAGGAAATTAATAATTCACCCCTCCACTTT | CAWSSEEINNSPLHF
- | TRBJ1-2 | TRBV5-6 | - | TGTGCCAGCAGCTCGCTGGGCCCCTCTGCGTATGGCTACACCTTC | CASSSLGPSAYGYTF
- | TRBJ1-1 | TRBV7-2 | - | TGTGCCAGCAGTTCAGGTCCCCCACAGCCCGCTTTCTTT | CASSSGPPQPAFF
TRBD1 | TRBJ2-1 | TRBV5-1 | - | TGCGCCAGCAGCACTTCCGACAGGGAGTGGTCCTACAATGAGCAGTTCTTC | CASSTSDREWSYNEQFF
- | TRBJ2-2 | TRBV6-5 | once | TGTGCCAGCAGGCCCCCCGGGACTTCCACCGGGGAGCTGTTTTTT | CASRPPGTSTGELFF
TRBD2 | TRBJ2-5 | TRBV19 | - | TGTGCCAGTAGTAACCTAGCGGGAGGGCCGGGAGAGACCCAGTACTTC | CASSNLAGGPGETQYF
TRBD2 | TRBJ2-7 | TRBV7-9 | - | TGTGCCAGCAGGATTAGCGGGAGTAGCGACGAGCAGTACTTC | CASRISGSSDEQYF
- | TRBJ2-2 | TRBV11-2 | - | TGTGCCAGCAGCTTAGTCGTCCAGGGCGCAACCGGGGAGCTGTTTTTT | CASSLVVQGATGELFF
- | TRBJ2-1 | TRBV5-1 | - | TGCGCCAGCAGCTTGGAGGGGGGAGGGACAAGCGATGAGCAGTTCTTC | CASSLEGGGTSDEQFF
- | TRBJ1-1 | TRBV11-2 | few | TGTGCCAGCAGCGTGGAGGGAAACACTGAAGCTTTCTTT | CASSVEGNTEAFF
TRBD2 | TRBJ2-7 | TRBV7-6 | - | TGTGCCAGCAGCTTAGCCGGGACTACGGAGTACGAGCAGTACTTC | CASSLAGTTEYEQYF
TRBD1 | TRBJ1-5 | TRBV18 | few | TGTGCCAGCTCACCACCGGGGGGACAGAATCAGCCCCAGCATTTT | CASSPPGGQNQPQHF
TRBD1 | TRBJ1-2 | TRBV30 | - | TGTGCCTGGAGTCTAAAGGACAGGTTTGTCTTC | CAWSLKDRFVF
- | TRBJ2-7 | TRBV6-5 | few | TGTGCCAGCAGCCCACTCCTGGCGAGGTACGAGCAGTACTTC | CASSPLLARYEQYF
- | TRBJ2-3 | TRBV7-2 | - | TGTGCCAGCAGCTTAGCTATCACAGATACGCAGTATTTT | CASSLAITDTQYF
TRBD1 | TRBJ1-1 | TRBV7-2 | - | TGTGCCAGCAGCTTAACGGGGTTGGGGACAGGGGGCGAAGCTTTCTTT | CASSLTGLGTGGEAFF
- | TRBJ1-2 | TRBV6-6 | - | TGTGCCAGCAGGAGGGAGGGAGGGAACTATGGCTACACCTTC | CASRREGGNYGYTF
TRBD2 | TRBJ2-1 | TRBV11-2 | - | TGTGCCAGCAGCTTTGGGACTAGCGGGAGCTCCTACAATGAGCAGTTCTTC | CASSFGTSGSSYNEQFF
TRBD1 | TRBJ1-3 | TRBV9 | - | TGTGCCAGCAGCACCCAGACAGGGGCCTCTGGAAACACCATATATTTT | CASSTQTGASGNTIYF
- | TRBJ2-1 | TRBV13 | - | TGTGCCAGCAGCTTAGGACGGGGAAGTGAGCAGTTCTTC | CASSLGRGSEQFF
TRBD1 | TRBJ1-4 | TRBV18 | - | TGTGCCAGCTCACTGTTTCCGGGACAGGGGAGCGCTAATGAAAAACTGTTTTTT | CASSLFPGQGSANEKLFF
- | TRBJ2-5 | TRBV30 | - | TGTGCCTGGAGTGCAGGTGTAGAGACCCAGTACTTC | CAWSAGVETQYF
- | TRBJ1-1 | TRBV6-5 | - | TGTGCCAGCAGTGGCGCCGGGACTGTGAACACTGAAGCTTTCTTT | CASSGAGTVNTEAFF
TRBD2 | TRBJ2-3 | TRBV30 | - | TGTGCCTGGAGCCCCCCCCCGACTAGCGGGACAGATACGCAGTATTTT | CAWSPPPTSGTDTQYF
TRBD1 | TRBJ1-2 | TRBV18 | - | TGTGCCAGCTCACCAACCCCGGACAGGGGACGCTATGGCTACACCTTC | CASSPTPDRGRYGYTF